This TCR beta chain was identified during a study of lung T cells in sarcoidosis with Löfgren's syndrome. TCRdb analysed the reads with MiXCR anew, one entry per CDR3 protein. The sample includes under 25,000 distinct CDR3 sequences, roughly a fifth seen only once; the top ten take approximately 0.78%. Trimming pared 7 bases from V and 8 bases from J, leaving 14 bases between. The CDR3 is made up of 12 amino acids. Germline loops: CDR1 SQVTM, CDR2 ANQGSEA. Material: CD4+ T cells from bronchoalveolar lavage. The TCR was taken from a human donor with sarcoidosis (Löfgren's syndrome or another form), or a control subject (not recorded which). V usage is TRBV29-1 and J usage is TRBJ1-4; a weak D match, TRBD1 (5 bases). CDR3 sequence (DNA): TGCAGCGCCGGGACTTTCAACGAAAAACTGTTTTTT. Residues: CSAGTFNEKLFF.